This TCR beta chain was identified in a study of T cell changes during pregnancy in multiple sclerosis. Germline assignment: CDR1 SNHLY and CDR2 FYNNEI. The length of the CDR3 is 13 residues. V lost 3 bases to trimming and J lost 3 bases, with 5 bases between them. Clones were read by immunoSEQ multiplex PCR, and TCRdb kept only the in-frame ones, dropping some. The repertoire includes fewer than 70,000 clones, 80% to 90% of them detected once, and approximately 5.3% sits in the top ten. Sequenced sample: peripheral blood from another person, used as feeder cells. The receptor was derived from a human donor whose cells served as feeder cells for cultures in a pregnancy study. V usage is TRBV2 and J usage is TRBJ1-4; unclear D gene. CDR3 amino acids: CASSERPNEKLFF. The CDR3 nucleotides are TGTGCCAGCAGTGAGCGGCCTAATGAAAAACTGTTTTTT.